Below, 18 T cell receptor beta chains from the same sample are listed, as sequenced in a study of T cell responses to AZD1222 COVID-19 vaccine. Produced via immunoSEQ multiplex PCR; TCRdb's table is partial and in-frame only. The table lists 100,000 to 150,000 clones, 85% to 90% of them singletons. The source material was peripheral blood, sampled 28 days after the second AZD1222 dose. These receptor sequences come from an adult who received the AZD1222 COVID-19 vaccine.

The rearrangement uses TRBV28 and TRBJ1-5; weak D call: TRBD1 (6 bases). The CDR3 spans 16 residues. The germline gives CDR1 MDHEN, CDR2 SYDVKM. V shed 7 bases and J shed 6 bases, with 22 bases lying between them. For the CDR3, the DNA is TGTGCCAGCACCTCACTAGGGGGGATGGGTAGTCAGCCCCAGCATTTT. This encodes CASTSLGGMGSQPQHF.

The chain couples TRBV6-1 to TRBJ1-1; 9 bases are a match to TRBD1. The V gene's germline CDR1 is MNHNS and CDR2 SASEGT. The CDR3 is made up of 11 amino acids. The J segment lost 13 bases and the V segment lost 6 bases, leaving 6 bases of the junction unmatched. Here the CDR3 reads CASSRDRDGFF. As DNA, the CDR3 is TGTGCCAGCAGCCGGGACAGGGATGGTTTCTTT.

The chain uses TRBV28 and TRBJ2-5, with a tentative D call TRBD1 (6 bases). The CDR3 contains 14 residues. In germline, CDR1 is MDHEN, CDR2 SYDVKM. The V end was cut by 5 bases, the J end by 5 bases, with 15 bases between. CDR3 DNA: TGTGCCAGCAGTCCGGGACAAACCCCGGAGACCCAGTACTTC. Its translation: CASSPGQTPETQYF.

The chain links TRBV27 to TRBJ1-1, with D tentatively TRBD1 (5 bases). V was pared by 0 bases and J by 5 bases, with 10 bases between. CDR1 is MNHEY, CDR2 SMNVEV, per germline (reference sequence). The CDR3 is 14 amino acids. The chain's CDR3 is CASSLSFGTTEAFF. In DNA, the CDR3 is TGTGCCAGCAGTTTATCGTTCGGGACGACTGAAGCTTTCTTT.

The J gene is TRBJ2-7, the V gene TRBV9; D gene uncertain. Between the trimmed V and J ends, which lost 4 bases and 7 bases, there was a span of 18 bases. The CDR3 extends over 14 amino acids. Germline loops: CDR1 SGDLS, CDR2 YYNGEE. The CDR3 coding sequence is TGTGCCAGCAGCCCCCCGTCAGACGTACGGGAGCAGTACTTC. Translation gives CASSPPSDVREQYF.

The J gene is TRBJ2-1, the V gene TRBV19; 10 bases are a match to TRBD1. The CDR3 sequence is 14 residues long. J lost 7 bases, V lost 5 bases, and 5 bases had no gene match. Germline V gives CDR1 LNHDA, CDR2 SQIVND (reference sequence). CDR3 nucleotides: TGTGCCAGTAGTGGACAGGGGGTCAAAAATGAGCAGTTCTTC. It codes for CASSGQGVKNEQFF.

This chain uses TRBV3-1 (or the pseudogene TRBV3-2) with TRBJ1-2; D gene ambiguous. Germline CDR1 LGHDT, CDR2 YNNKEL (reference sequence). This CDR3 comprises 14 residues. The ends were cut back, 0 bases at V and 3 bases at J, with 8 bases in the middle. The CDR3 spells CASSQEDGYYGYTF. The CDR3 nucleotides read TGTGCCAGCAGCCAAGAGGACGGATACTATGGCTACACCTTC.

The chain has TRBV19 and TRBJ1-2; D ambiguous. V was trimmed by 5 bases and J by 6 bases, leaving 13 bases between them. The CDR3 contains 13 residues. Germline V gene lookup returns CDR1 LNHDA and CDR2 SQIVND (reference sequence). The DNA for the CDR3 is TGTGCCAGTAGTTTTCTGGGAATCCATGGCTACACCTTC. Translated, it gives CASSFLGIHGYTF.

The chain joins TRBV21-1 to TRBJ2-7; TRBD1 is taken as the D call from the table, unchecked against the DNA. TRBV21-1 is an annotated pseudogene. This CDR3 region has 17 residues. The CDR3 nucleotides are TGTGCCAGCAGCAAATTGGACCATCCCAGGGAACGGTACGAGCAGTACTTC. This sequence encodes CASSKLDHPRERYEQYF.

DNA for the CDR3: TGCGCCAGCAGCTTGGGAGGCGGGGGGTACAATGAGCAGTTCTTC. Amino acids: CASSLGGGGYNEQFF. This chain links TRBV5-1 with TRBJ2-1; 8 bases agree with TRBD2. V dropped 0 bases and J dropped 4; count of bases not matched to a gene: 3. CDR3 length: 15 amino acids. Per the germline V gene, CDR1 is SGHRS and CDR2 is YFSETQ.

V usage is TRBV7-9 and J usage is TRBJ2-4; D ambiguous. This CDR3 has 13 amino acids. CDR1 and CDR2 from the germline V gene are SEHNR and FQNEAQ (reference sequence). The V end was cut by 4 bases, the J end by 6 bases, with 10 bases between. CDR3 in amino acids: CASSSKDGNIQYF. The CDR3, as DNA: TGTGCCAGCAGCTCTAAGGACGGAAACATTCAGTACTTC.

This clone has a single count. CDR3 protein: CASSIQVNQPQHF. The CDR3 region has the DNA TGTGCCAGTAGTATACAGGTAAATCAGCCCCAGCATTTT. The chain recombines TRBV19 with TRBJ1-5; the D is unclear. V lost 2 bases to trimming and J lost 4 bases, with 6 bases between them. The CDR3 length is 13 residues. The germline gives CDR1 LNHDA, CDR2 SQIVND (reference sequence).

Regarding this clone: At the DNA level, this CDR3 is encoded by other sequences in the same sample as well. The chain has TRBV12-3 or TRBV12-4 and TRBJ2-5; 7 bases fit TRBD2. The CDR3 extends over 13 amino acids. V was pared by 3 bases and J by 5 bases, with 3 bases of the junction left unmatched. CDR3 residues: CASSFGGEETQYF. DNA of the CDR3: TGTGCCAGCAGTTTTGGGGGGGAGGAGACCCAGTACTTC.

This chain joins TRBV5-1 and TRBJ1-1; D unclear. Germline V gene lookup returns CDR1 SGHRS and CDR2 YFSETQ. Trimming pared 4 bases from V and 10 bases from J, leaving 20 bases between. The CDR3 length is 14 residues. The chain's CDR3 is CASSDVAGMRGAFF. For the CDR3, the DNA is TGCGCCAGCAGCGATGTGGCGGGTATGCGTGGAGCTTTCTTT.

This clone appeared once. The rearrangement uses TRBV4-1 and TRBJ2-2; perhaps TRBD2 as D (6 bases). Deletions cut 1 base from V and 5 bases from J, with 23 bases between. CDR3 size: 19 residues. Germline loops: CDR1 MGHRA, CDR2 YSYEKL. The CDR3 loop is CASSQGPSIGPGRTGELFF. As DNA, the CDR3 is TGCGCCAGCAGCCAAGGTCCTTCTATAGGTCCAGGGAGGACCGGGGAGCTGTTTTTT.

The CDR3 is CASSYSTGTLPSPLHF. CDR3 coding DNA: TGTGCCAGCAGTTACTCCACAGGGACCCTGCCTTCACCCCTCCACTTT. The rearrangement joins TRBV6-2 or TRBV6-3 to TRBJ1-6; TRBD1 might be the D (6 bases). Germline-derived CDR1 and CDR2 are MNHEY and SVGEGT. Trimming stripped 0 bases from V and 9 bases from J, with 15 bases between. CDR3 length: 16 amino acids.

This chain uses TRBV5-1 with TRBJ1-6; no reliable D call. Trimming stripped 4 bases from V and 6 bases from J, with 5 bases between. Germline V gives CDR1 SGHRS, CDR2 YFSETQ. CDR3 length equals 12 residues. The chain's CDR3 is CASSKVNSPLHF. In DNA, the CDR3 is TGCGCCAGCAGCAAGGTTAATTCACCCCTCCACTTT. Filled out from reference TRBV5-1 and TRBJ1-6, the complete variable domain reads KAGVTQTPRYLIKTRGQQVTLSCSPISGHRSVSWYQQTPGQGLQFLFEYFSETQRNKGNFPGRFSGRQFSNSRSEMNVSTLELGDSALYLCASSKVNSPLHFGNGTRLTVT.

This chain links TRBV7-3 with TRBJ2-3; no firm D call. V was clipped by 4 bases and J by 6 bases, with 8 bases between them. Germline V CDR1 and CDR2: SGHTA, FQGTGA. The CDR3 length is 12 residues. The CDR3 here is CASSSGFDTQYF. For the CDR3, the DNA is TGTGCCAGCAGCTCTGGCTTCGATACGCAGTATTTT. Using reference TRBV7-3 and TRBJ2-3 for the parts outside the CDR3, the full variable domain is GAGVSQTPSNKVTEKGKYVELRCDPISGHTALYWYRQSLGQGPEFLIYFQGTGAADDSGLPNDRFFAVRPEGSVSTLKIQRTERGDSAVYLCASSSGFDTQYFGPGTRLTVL.